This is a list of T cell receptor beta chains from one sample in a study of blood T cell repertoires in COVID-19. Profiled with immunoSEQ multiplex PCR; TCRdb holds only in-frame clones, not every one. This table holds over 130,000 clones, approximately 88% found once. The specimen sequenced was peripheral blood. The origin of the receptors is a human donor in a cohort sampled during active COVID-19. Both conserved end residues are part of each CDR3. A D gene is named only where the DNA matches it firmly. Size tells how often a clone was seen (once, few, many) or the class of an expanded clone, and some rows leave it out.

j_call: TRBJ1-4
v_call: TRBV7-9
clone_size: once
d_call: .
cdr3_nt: TGTGCCAGCACCGGGGGCGGTGAAAAACTGTTTTTT
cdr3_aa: CASTGGGEKLFF

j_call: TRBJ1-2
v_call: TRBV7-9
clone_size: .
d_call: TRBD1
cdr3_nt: TGTGCCAGCAGCGCCCGGGACAGGGGGCCCCCGAACTATGGCTACACCTTC
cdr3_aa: CASSARDRGPPNYGYTF

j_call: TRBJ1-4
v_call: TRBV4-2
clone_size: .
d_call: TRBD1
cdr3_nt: TGTGCCAGCAGAATCGGACAGGGCCCGGTGTTTTTT
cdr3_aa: CASRIGQGPVFF

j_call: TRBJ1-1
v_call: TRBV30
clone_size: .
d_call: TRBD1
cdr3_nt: TGTGCCTGGAGCCGGGACAGGGGAACTGAAGCTTTCTTT
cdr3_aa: CAWSRDRGTEAFF

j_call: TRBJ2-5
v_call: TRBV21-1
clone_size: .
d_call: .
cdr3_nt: TGTGCCAGCAGCAAAGCGTCGACTAGCGGGGTTACCCAGTACTTC
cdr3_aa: CASSKASTSGVTQYF

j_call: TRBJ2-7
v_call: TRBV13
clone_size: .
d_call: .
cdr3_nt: TGTGCCAGCAGCTTAGGGCTCGGGACACATACCTACGAGCAGTACTTC
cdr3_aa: CASSLGLGTHTYEQYF

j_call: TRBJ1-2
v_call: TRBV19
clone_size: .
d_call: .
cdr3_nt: TGTGCCAGTAGTATAGATCTAACCGGTTATGGCTACACCTTC
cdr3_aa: CASSIDLTGYGYTF

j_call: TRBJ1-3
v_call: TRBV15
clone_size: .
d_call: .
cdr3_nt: TGTGCCACCAGCAGAGGTGACTTGGCTGGAAACACCATATATTTT
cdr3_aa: CATSRGDLAGNTIYF

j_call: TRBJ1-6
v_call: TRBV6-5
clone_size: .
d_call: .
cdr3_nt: TGTGCCAGCAGTCCGGACTACGGTAATTCACCCCTCCACTTT
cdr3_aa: CASSPDYGNSPLHF

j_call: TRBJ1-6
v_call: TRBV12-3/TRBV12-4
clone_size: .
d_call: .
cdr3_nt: TGTGCCAGTCGATCGGAGACTCATTCACCCCTCCACTTT
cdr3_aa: CASRSETHSPLHF

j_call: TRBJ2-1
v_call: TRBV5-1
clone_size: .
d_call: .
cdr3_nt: TGCGCCAGCAGCTTGGCCGGCCCAGGCCCCAATGAGCAGTTCTTC
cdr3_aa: CASSLAGPGPNEQFF

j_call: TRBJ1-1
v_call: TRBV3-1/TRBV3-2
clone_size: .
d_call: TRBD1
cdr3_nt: TGTGCCAGCAGCCCCCGGACAGGGAACACTGAAGCTTTCTTT
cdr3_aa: CASSPRTGNTEAFF

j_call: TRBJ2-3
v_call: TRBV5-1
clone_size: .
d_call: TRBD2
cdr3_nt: TGCGCCAGCAGGGGGACTAGCGGGGTCACAGATACGCAGTATTTT
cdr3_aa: CASRGTSGVTDTQYF

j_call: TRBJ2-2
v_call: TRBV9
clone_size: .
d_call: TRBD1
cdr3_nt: TGTGCCAGCAGCGTTTGGGACAGATTAAACACCGGGGAGCTGTTTTTT
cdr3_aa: CASSVWDRLNTGELFF

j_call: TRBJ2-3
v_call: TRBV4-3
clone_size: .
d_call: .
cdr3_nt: TGCGCCAGCAGCCAAGGCCCTCGACAGTCCAGGGAAACGCAGTATTTT
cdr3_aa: CASSQGPRQSRETQYF

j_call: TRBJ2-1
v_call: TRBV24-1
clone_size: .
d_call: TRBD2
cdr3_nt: TGTGCCACCAGTGATTCCGGACTAGCCGGAGAGCAGTTCTTC
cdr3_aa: CATSDSGLAGEQFF

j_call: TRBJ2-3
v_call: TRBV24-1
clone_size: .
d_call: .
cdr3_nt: TGTGCCACCAGTGATTTTTGGCAGGGGGGAGATACGCAGTATTTT
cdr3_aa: CATSDFWQGGDTQYF

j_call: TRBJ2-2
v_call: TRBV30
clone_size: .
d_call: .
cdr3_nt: TGTGCCTGCGGGACATTAAACACCGGGGAGCTGTTTTTT
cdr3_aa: CACGTLNTGELFF

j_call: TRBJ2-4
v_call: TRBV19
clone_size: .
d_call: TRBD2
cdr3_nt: TGTGCCAGTCAGGGACTAGCGGGGGGTGGAGGAAACATTCAGTACTTC
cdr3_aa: CASQGLAGGGGNIQYF

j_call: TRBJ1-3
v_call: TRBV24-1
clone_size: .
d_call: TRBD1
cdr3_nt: TGTGCCACCAGTGACTCCGGGACAGGGACTGGAAACACCATATATTTT
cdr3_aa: CATSDSGTGTGNTIYF

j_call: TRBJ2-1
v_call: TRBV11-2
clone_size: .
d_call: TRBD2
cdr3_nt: TGTGCCAGCAGCTTAAGGACTAGCGGGGTCTATGAGCAGTTCTTC
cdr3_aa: CASSLRTSGVYEQFF

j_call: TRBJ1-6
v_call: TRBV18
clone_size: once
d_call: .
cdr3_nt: TGTGCCAGCTCTCCCGACAACTCCTATAATTCACCCCTCCACTTT
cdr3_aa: CASSPDNSYNSPLHF

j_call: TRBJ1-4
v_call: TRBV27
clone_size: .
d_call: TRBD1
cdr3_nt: TGTGCCAGCAGTTTATTGCGGACAGGGGGTGAAAAACTGTTTTTT
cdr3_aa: CASSLLRTGGEKLFF

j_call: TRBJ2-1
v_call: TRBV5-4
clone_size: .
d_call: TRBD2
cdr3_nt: TGTGCCAGCAGCTCCCCGGGGGGGGCCAATGAGCAGTTCTTC
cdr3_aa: CASSSPGGANEQFF